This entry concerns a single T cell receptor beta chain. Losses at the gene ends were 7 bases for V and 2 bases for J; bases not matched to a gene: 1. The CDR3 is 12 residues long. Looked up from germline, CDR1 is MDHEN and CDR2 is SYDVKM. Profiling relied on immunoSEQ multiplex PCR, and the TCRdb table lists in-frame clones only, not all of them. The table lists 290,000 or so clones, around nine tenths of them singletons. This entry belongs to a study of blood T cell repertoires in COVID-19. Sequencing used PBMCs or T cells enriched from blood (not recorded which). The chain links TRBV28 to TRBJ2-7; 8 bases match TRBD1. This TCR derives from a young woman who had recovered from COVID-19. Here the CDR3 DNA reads TGTGCCAGCACGGACAGGGCCTACGAGCAGTACTTC. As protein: CASTDRAYEQYF.